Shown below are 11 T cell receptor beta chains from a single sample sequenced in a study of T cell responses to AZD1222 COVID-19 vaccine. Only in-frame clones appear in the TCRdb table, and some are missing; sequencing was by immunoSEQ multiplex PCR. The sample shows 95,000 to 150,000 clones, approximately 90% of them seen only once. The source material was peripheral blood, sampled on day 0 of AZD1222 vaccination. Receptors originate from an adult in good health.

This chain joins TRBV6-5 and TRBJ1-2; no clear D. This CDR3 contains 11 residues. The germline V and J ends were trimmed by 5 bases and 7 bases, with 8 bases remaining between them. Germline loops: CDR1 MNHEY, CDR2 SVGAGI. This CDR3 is CASSNGIGYTF. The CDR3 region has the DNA TGTGCCAGCAGTAACGGTATTGGCTACACCTTC.

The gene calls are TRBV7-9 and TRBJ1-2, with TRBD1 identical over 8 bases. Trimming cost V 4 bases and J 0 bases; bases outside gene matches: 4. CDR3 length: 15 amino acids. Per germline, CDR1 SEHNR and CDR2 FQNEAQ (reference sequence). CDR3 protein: CASSSPGQANYGYTF. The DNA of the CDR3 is TGTGCCAGCAGCTCTCCGGGACAGGCTAACTATGGCTACACCTTC.

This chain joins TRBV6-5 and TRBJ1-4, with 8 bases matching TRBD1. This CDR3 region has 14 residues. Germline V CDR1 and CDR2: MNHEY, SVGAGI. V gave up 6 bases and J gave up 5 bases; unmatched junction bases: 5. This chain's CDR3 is CASRTYRGNEKLFF. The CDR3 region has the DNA TGTGCCAGCAGAACCTACAGGGGGAATGAAAAACTGTTTTTT.

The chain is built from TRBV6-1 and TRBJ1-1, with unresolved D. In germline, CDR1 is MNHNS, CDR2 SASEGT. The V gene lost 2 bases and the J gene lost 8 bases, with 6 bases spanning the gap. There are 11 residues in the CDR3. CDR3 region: CASSEHYEAFF. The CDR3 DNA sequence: TGTGCCAGCAGTGAACACTACGAAGCTTTCTTT.

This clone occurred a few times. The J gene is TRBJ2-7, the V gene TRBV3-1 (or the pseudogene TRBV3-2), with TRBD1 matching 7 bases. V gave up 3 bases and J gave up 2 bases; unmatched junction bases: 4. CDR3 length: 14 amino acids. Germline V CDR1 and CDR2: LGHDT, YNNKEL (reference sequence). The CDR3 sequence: CASSQMTGPYEQYF. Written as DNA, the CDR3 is TGTGCCAGCAGCCAGATGACAGGGCCCTACGAGCAGTACTTC.

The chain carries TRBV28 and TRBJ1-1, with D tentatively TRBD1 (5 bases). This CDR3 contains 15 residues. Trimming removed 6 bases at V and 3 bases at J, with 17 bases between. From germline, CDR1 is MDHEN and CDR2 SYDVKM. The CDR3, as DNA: TGTGCCAGCAGGGGGGGGTCGACGACGGACACTGAAGCTTTCTTT. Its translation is CASRGGSTTDTEAFF.

The CDR3 region has the DNA TGTGCCAGCAGTTACTCGACAGCAACTAATTCACCCCTCCACTTT. Translation gives CASSYSTATNSPLHF. V is TRBV6-5 and J is TRBJ1-6, with a weak D call TRBD1 (5 bases). The germline gives CDR1 MNHEY, CDR2 SVGAGI. The CDR3 contains 15 residues. With 0 bases removed from V and 6 bases from J, the gap between germline ends came to 9 bases.

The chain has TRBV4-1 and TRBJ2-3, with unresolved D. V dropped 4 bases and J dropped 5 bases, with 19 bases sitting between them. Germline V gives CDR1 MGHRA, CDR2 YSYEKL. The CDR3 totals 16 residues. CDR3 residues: CASSLQGSSWGDTQYF. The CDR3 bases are TGCGCCAGCAGCCTCCAAGGGTCCAGTTGGGGAGATACGCAGTATTTT.

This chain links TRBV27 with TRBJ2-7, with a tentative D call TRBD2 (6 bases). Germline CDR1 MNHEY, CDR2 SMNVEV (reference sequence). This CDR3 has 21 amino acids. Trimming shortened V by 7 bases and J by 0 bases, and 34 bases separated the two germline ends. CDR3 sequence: CASKRKVTGLSAPNGSYEQYF. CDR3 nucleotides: TGTGCCAGCAAACGGAAGGTGACGGGACTGAGTGCCCCAAATGGCTCCTACGAGCAGTACTTC.

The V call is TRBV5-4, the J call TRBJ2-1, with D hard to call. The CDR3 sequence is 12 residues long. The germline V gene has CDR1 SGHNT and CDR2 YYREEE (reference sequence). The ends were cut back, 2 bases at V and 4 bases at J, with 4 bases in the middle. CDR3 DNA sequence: TGTGCCAGCAGCTTATATTACAATGAGCAGTTCTTC. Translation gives CASSLYYNEQFF. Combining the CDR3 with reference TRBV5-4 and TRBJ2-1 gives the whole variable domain ETGVTQSPTHLIKTRGQQVTLRCSSQSGHNTVSWYQQALGQGPQFIFQYYREEENGRGNFPPRFSGLQFPNYSSELNVNALELDDSALYLCASSLYYNEQFFGPGTRLTVL.

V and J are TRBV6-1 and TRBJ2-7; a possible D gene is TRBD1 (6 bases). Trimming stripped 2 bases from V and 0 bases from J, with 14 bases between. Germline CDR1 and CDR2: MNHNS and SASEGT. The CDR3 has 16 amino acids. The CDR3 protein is CASSEISDSHSYEQYF. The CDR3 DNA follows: TGTGCCAGCAGTGAAATTTCGGACAGTCACTCCTACGAGCAGTACTTC.